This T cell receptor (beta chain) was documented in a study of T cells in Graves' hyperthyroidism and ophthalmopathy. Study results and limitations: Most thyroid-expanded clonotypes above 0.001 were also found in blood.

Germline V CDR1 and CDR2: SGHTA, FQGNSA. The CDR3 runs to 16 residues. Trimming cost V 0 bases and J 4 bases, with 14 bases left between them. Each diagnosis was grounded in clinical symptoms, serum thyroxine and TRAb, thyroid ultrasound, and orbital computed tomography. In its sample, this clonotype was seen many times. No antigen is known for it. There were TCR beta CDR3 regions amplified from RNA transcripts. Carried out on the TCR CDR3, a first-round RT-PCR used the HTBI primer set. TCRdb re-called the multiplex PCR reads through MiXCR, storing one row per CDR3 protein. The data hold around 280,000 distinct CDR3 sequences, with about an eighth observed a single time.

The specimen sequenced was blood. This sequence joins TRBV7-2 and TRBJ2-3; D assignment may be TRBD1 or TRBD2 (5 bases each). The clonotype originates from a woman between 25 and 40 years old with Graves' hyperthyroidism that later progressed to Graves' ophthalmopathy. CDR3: CASSLAAVGVADTQYF. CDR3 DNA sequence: TGTGCCAGCAGCTTAGCGGCGGTGGGGGTCGCAGATACGCAGTATTTT.